The present entry profiles one T cell receptor (beta chain) with its context. Its antigen has not been determined. One end of the junction is discordant with germline, which a read error may explain. Taken from the germline V gene, the CDR1 and CDR2 loops are MDHEN and SYDVKM. The CDR3 sequence holds 13 residues, the cysteine and phenylalanine included. Just the 39-base CDR3 DNA is kept, in frame starting at base 1. The library relied on 5' RACE. TCRdb shows the sequencer as Illumina HiSeq 2500. A second PCR of 7 to 11 cycles was run with a J-beta primer mix and a sample-barcoded 5' primer. A template-switch 5' adaptor carrying 12 random nucleotides introduced a unique molecular identifier onto each TCR beta cDNA molecule. Each sample yielded at least 3 million CDR3-containing paired-end reads. All of the RNA was converted into first-strand cDNA using the Mint cDNA synthesis kit, with a TRBC-specific oligonucleotide serving as the primer. After uracil-DNA glycosylase treatment, a first 18-cycle PCR used universal primers M1SS and BC2_uni_R on all cDNA. The original pipeline was this. Each sample was normalized by randomly selecting 1 million high-quality reads, each carrying a distinct molecular identifier. Reads sharing molecular identifiers were discarded rather than binned into consensus sequences. MiTCR, run with a Q25 quality threshold and the strictest error-elimination algorithm, handled CDR3 identification, clonotype clustering and error correction. A nonparametric unseen species model using Euler transformation provided a lower-bound estimate of total TCR beta diversity. TCRdb redid the processing of the public reads, applying fastp at Q25 and MiXCR, and retained in-frame beta chains. Records with the same CDR3 protein are collapsed into one entry carrying the most frequent genes and DNA. These V and J calls derive from TCRdb rather than the authors' analysis. This sample has 1.5 million to 2 million distinct CDR3 sequences in its table, and around 48% of those were observed once. The biggest ten clones account for around 2.1% of the sample.

Donors were 35 to 40 systemically healthy Caucasian individuals from Russia aged roughly 6 to 100 years. Ten milliliters of peripheral blood were drawn from each donor into EDTA-treated Vacutainer tubes. Ficoll-Paque density-gradient centrifugation was used to isolate PBMCs, with at least 6 million per sample. Total RNA was extracted from PBMCs with Trizol reagent, with at least 5 micrograms obtained per sample. For every donor, an aliquot of PBMCs went through flow cytometry to measure the percentages of naive CD45RAhigh/CD27high T cells. This record belongs to a study of blood T cells in healthy people across ages (dated by TCRdb to the mid-2010s). About the investigation overall: In model experiments, template switching captured about one uniquely barcoded TCR beta cDNA molecule for every two T cells. The study measured age-related changes in TCR beta repertoire diversity using deep sequencing normalized with unique cDNA molecular identifiers. Donors were grouped into four age groups: young (average 16 years), middle-aged (less than 40), aged (around 66) and long-lived (approximately 78). To avoid experimental bias, donors of different ages were distributed randomly across sequencing lanes. Using the same blood draw, the study looked at two additional independent replicas of 1 million unique cDNA reads for two donors, one aged 18 to 30 and the other aged 80 or older.

Overall results and qualifications from the work: Compared with the aged group, more naive CD4+ T cells, fewer expanded clones and increased TCR diversity were shown by the long-lived group, suggesting age selection. Donor CMV infection status was unknown, potentially confounding age-related changes in expanded clonotypes. Observed TCR beta diversity correlated strongly with the percentage of naive T cells measured by flow cytometry. Estimates of total diversity based on one million sequenced T cells were considered lower bounds and underestimates. Since profiling was done on bulk unsorted PBMCs, naive and antigen-experienced compartments could not be conclusively compared. Observed TCR beta diversity per million T cells fell roughly linearly with age, and a significant reduction was already apparent by age roughly 41.

The chain is made from TRBV28 and TRBJ1-2; TRBD1 matches 9 bases in the middle. The sample comprised blood. The clonotype originates from a woman aged 40 to 50 in good health. CDR3 reads: CASRDRGGYGYTF. The DNA sequence reads TGTGCCAGCAGGGACAGGGGAGGCTATGGTTACACCTTC.